This record covers a single T cell receptor (beta chain). Its specificity is unknown. The sample is drawn from a study of graft-versus-host responses after intestinal transplantation. Sequencing used immunoSEQ multiplex PCR; TCRdb keeps in-frame clones, though not all of them. The data show around 110,000 clones, around nine tenths seen once. The ends lost 0 bases at V and 9 bases at J; junction bases unmatched: 6. The germline gives CDR1 SGHNT, CDR2 YYREEE (reference sequence). The CDR3 spans 13 residues. General study findings and limits: Early after transplant, HvG clones declined as circulating GvH clones peaked.

The rearrangement uses TRBV5-4 and TRBJ2-7; 7 nucleotides align to TRBD2. This specimen consisted of unstimulated CD4+ T cells sorted from spleen or lymph node cells, obtained before intestinal transplant. This receptor was identified in a human donor who received an intestinal transplant. Here the CDR3 reads CASSLDTSVRQYF. The CDR3 DNA reads as TGTGCCAGCAGCTTGGACACTAGCGTAAGGCAGTACTTC. Using reference TRBV5-4 and TRBJ2-7 for the parts outside the CDR3, the full variable domain is ETGVTQSPTHLIKTRGQQVTLRCSSQSGHNTVSWYQQALGQGPQFIFQYYREEENGRGNFPPRFSGLQFPNYSSELNVNALELDDSALYLCASSLDTSVRQYFGPGTRLTVT.